This TCR beta chain was found in a study of HIV-infected patients and healthy controls. Around 0.5 ug RNA was reverse transcribed with alpha and beta constant-region primers. Separate chain-specific third strand synthesis with multiplexing indices produced the alpha and beta libraries. Second strand synthesis was primed from the SP2 site. TCRdb re-called the 5' RACE reads with MiXCR, one entry per CDR3 protein. Of about 10,000 distinct CDR3 sequences listed, just over 8% were seen once; the top ten hold about 5.7%. This clonotype was seen at least ten times. CDR1 and CDR2 from the germline V gene are MNHEY and SMNVEV (reference sequence). The CDR3 loop spans 11 amino acids. The germline V and J ends were trimmed by 10 bases and 4 bases, with 10 bases remaining between them. All unsorted peripheral T cells were captured because whole blood was used without fractionation.

This chain uses TRBV27 with TRBJ1-1; D is perhaps TRBD1 (5 bases). Input material: blood. This clonotype was obtained from an adult in good health. The CDR3 coding sequence is TGTGCCACCCAGGGAGTCACTGAAGCTTTCTTT. Protein sequence: CATQGVTEAFF.